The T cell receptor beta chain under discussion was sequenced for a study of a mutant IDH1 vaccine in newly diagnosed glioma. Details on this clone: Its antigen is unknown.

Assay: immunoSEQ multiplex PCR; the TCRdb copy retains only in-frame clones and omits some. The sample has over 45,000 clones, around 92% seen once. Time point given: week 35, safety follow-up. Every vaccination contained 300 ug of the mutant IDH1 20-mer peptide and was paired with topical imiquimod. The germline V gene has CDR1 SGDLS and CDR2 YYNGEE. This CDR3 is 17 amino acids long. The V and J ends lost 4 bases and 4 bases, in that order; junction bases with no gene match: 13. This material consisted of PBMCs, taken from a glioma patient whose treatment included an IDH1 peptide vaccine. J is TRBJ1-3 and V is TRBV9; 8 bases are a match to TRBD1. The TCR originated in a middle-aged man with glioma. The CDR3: CASSLGQGPREGNTIYF. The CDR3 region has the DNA TGTGCCAGCAGCTTAGGACAGGGCCCGCGAGAGGGAAACACCATATATTTT.